This T cell receptor (beta chain) appears in the sequencing data of a study of blood T cell repertoires in COVID-19. Study-level information: Collection of acute and convalescent COVID-19 samples took place in the United States, Italy and Spain. Sample material is recorded as cDNA or gDNA derived from T cells, B-cell-depleted T cells, or PBMCs.

In the original workflow: Counts of nucleated cells, estimated from reference gene primer amplification, were obtained. Generated by immunoSEQ multiplex PCR, the TCRdb table keeps only in-frame clones and is missing some. The D gene and trimming were derived from the DNA, and the V and J assignments and clone size from that table. This table holds a few hundred thousand clones, approximately 85% found once. This CDR3 is built from 14 residues. V lost 5 bases, J lost 2 bases, and 3 bases stayed unmatched. Per the germline V gene, CDR1 is MNHEY and CDR2 is SMNVEV (reference sequence). The chain combines TRBV27 with TRBJ2-3, with TRBD2 identical over 8 bases. The sequence was obtained from a human donor with COVID-19, enrolled during active disease. The donor label of this sample is uncertain. The sequencing input was peripheral blood. The CDR3 DNA follows: TGTGCCAGCAGTGTAGCGGGATACACAGATACGCAGTATTTT. Its protein product is CASSVAGYTDTQYF.